Listed here are 5 T cell receptor beta chains from one sample, sequenced in a study of OX40 agonist ivuxolimab in advanced cancers. The method was immunoSEQ multiplex PCR; TCRdb's version includes in-frame clones alone and lacks a portion of them. Among fewer than 85,000 clones, 90% to 95% were seen once, and the ten largest hold roughly 2.4%. This specimen was CD4+ or CD8+ T cells sorted from blood, taken in a trial of the OX40 agonist ivuxolimab. The receptors derive from an adult with an advanced solid tumor such as melanoma, head and neck, liver or kidney cancer.

The V call is TRBV11-2, the J call TRBJ1-4; D remains ambiguous. This CDR3 comprises 15 residues. Trimming cost V 5 bases and J 3 bases, with 13 bases left between them. CDR1 and CDR2 (germline): SGHAT, FQNNGV. CDR3 DNA sequence: TGTGCCAGCAGCCCTGCCCGAGGAGCTAATGAAAAACTGTTTTTT. This translates into CASSPARGANEKLFF. Full variable domain (rest looked up from reference TRBV11-2 and TRBJ1-4): EAGVAQSPRYKIIEKRQSVAFWCNPISGHATLYWYQQILGQGPKLLIQFQNNGVVDDSQLPKDRFSAERLKGVDSTLKIQPAKLEDSAVYLCASSPARGANEKLFFGSGTQLSVL.

This chain joins TRBV6-1 and TRBJ1-4; D is unresolved. The CDR3 totals 15 residues. Germline V gene lookup returns CDR1 MNHNS and CDR2 SASEGT. V gave up 4 bases and J gave up 6 bases, with 15 bases separating them. In DNA form, the CDR3 reads TGTGCCAGCAGTGGAAACGTCGTTGCGGATGAAAAACTGTTTTTT. Translated: CASSGNVVADEKLFF.

The chain is built from TRBV5-1 and TRBJ2-3; 7 bases match TRBD1. This CDR3 region has 17 residues. Trimming took 3 bases from V and 0 from J; bases not matched to a gene: 10. Germline V gene sequence: CDR1 SGHRS, CDR2 YFSETQ. The CDR3 DNA follows: TGCGCCAGCAGCTGGGCCTCCGGGACAGCTAGCACAGATACGCAGTATTTT. Translation gives CASSWASGTASTDTQYF.

This chain links TRBV15 with TRBJ1-2; 7 nucleotides match TRBD1. CDR1 is LNHNV and CDR2 is YYDKDF in the germline V gene (reference sequence). V shed 6 bases and J 7 bases; nucleotides not matched to a gene: 11. CDR3 length: 14 amino acids. The CDR3 protein is CATRRTGQETGYTF. As DNA, the CDR3 is TGTGCCACCAGAAGAACCGGACAGGAAACTGGCTACACCTTC.

CDR3 nucleotide sequence: TGTGCCAGCAGTCAATATCAGCCCCAGCATTTT. Its protein is CASSQYQPQHF. The chain is built from TRBV28 and TRBJ1-5, with D unresolved. The CDR3 is 11 amino acids. The germline gives CDR1 MDHEN, CDR2 SYDVKM. V lost 5 bases to trimming and J lost 5 bases, with 4 bases between them.